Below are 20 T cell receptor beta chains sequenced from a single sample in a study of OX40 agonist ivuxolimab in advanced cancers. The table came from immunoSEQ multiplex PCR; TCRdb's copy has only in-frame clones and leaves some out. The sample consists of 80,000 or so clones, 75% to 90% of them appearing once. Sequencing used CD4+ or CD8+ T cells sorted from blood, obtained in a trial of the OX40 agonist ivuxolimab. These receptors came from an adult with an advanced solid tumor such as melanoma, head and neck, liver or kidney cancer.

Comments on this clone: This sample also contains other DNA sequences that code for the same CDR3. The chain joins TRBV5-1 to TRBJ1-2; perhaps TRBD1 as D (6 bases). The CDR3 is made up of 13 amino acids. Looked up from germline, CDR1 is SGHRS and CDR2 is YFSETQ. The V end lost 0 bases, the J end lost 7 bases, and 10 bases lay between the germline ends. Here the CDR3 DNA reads TGCGCCAGCAGCTTGGGACAGGTTGGTGGCTACACCTTC. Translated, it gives CASSLGQVGGYTF.

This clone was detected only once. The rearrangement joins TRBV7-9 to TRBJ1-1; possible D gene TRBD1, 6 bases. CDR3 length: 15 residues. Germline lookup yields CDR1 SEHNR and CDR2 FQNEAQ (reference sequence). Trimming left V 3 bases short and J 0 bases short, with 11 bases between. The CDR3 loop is CASSFSGGLNTEAFF. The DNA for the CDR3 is TGTGCCAGCAGCTTTTCTGGGGGCCTGAACACTGAAGCTTTCTTT. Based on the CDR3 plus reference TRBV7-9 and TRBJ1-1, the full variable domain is DTGVSQNPRHKITKRGQNVTFRCDPISEHNRLYWYRQTLGQGPEFLTYFQNEAQLEKSRLLSDRFSAERPKGSFSTLEIQRTEQGDSAMYLCASSFSGGLNTEAFFGQGTRLTVV.

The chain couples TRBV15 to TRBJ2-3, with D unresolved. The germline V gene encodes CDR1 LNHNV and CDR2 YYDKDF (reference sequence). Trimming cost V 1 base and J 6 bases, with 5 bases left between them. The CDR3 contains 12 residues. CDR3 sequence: CATSRVVDTQYF. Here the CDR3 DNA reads TGTGCCACCAGCAGAGTAGTCGATACGCAGTATTTT.

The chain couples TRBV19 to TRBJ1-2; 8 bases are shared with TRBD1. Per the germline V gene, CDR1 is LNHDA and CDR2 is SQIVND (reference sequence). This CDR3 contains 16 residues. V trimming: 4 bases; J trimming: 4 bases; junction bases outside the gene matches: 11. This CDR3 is CASSTLAGTGPYGYTF. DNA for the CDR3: TGTGCCAGTAGTACCCTTGCCGGGACAGGTCCCTATGGCTACACCTTC.

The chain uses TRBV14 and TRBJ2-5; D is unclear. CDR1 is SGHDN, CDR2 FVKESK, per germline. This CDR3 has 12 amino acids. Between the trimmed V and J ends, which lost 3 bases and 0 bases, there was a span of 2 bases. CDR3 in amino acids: CASSQNQETQYF. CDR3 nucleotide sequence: TGTGCCAGCAGCCAGAACCAAGAGACCCAGTACTTC.

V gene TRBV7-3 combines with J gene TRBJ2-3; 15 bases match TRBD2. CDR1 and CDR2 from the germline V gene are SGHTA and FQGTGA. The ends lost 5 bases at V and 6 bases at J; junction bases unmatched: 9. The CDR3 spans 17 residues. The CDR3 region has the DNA TGTGCCAGCAGCATAGGGACTAGCGGGGGGAAAATGGATACGCAGTATTTT. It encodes CASSIGTSGGKMDTQYF.

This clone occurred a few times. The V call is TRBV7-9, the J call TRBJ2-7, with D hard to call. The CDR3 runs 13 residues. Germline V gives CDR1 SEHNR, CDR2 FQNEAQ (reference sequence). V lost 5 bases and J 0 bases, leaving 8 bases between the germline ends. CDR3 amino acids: CASSPTTSYEQYF. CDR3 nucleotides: TGTGCCAGCAGCCCCACGACCTCCTACGAGCAGTACTTC.

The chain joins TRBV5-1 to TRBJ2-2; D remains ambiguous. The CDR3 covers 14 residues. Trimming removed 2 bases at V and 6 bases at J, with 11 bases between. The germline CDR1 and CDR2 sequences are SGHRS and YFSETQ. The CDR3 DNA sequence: TGCGCCAGCAGCTTTATCGGATTCCCCGGGGAGCTGTTTTTT. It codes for CASSFIGFPGELFF.

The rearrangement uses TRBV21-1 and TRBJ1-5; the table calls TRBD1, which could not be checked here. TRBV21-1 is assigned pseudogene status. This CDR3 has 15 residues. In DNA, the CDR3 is TGTGCCAGCAGCCGACTAAGGGACAGGGTTCAGCCCCAGCATTTT. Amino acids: CASSRLRDRVQPQHF.

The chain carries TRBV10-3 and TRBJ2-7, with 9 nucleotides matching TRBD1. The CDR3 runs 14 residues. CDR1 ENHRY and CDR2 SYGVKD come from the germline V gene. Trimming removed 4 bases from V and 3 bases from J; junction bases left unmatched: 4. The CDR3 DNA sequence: TGTGCCATCAGTGTCACGGACAGGGGCTACGAGCAGTACTTC. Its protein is CAISVTDRGYEQYF.

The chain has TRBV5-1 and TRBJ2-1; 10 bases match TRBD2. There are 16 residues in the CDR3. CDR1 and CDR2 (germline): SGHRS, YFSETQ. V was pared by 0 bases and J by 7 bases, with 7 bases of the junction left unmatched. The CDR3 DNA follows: TGCGCCAGCAGCTTGGCTTTAGCGGGAGGTGAAAATGAGCAGTTCTTC. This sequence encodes CASSLALAGGENEQFF. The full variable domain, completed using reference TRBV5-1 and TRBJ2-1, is KAGVTQTPRYLIKTRGQQVTLSCSPISGHRSVSWYQQTPGQGLQFLFEYFSETQRNKGNFPGRFSGRQFSNSRSEMNVSTLELGDSALYLCASSLALAGGENEQFFGPGTRLTVL.

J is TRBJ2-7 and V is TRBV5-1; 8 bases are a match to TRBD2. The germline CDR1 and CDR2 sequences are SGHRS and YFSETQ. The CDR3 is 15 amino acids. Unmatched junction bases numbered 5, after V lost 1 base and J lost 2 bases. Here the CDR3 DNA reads TGCGCCAGCAGCTTGAGAGCGGGAGATCCCTACGAGCAGTACTTC. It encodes CASSLRAGDPYEQYF. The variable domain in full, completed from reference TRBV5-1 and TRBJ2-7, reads KAGVTQTPRYLIKTRGQQVTLSCSPISGHRSVSWYQQTPGQGLQFLFEYFSETQRNKGNFPGRFSGRQFSNSRSEMNVSTLELGDSALYLCASSLRAGDPYEQYFGPGTRLTVT.

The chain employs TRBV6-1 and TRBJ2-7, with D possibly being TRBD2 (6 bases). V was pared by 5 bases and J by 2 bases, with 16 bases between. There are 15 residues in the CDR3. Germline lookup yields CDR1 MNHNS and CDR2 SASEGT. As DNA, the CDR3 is TGTGCCAGCAGTCCAGCGGGTCAAACCCCCTACGAGCAGTACTTC. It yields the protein CASSPAGQTPYEQYF.

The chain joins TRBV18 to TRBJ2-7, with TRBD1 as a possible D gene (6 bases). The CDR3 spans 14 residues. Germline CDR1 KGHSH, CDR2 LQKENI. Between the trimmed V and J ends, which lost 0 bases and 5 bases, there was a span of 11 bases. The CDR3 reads CASSPPTGRDEQYF. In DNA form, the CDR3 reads TGTGCCAGCTCACCACCGACAGGAAGGGACGAGCAGTACTTC.

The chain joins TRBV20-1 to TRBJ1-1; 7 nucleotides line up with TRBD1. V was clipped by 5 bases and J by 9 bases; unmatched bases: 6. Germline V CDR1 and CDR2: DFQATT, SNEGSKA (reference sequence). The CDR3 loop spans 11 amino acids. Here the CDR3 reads CSAQGGGKAFF. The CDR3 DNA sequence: TGCAGTGCTCAGGGGGGGGGAAAAGCTTTCTTT.

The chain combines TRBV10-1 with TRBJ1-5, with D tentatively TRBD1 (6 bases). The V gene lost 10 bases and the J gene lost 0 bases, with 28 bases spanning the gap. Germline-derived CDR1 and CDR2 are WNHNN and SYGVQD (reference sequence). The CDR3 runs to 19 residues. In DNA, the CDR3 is TGCGCCATTTTGAATCTTAGGGACAAGACGTCGTATAGCAATCAGCCCCAGCATTTT. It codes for CAILNLRDKTSYSNQPQHF.

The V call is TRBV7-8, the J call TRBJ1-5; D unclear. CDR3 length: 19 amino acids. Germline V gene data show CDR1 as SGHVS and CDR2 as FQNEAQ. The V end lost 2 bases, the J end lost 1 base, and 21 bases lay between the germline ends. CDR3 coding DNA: TGTGCCAGCAGCTTACCTGCTTTCGTAGCCGGGGTAAGCAATCAGCCCCAGCATTTT. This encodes CASSLPAFVAGVSNQPQHF. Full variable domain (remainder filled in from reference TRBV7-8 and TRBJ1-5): GAGVSQSPRYKVAKRGQDVALRCDPISGHVSLFWYQQALGQGPEFLTYFQNEAQLDKSGLPSDRFFAERPEGSVSTLKIQRTQQEDSAVYLCASSLPAFVAGVSNQPQHFGDGTRLSIL.

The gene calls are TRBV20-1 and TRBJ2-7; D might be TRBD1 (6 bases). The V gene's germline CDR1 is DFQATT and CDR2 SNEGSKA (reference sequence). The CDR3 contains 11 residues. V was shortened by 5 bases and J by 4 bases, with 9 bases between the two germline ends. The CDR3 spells CSALTGYEQYF. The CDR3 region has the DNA TGCAGTGCTCTCACAGGGTACGAGCAGTACTTC.

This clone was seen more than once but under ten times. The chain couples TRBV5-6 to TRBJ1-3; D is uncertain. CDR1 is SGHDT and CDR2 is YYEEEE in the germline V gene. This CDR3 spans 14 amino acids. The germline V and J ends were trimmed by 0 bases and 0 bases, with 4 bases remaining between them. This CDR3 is CASSLVNSGNTIYF. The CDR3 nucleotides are TGTGCCAGCAGCTTGGTGAACTCTGGAAACACCATATATTTT.

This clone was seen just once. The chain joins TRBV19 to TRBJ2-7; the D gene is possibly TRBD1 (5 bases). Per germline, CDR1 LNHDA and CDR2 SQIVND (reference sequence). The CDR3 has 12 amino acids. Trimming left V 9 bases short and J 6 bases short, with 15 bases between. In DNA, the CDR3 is TGTGCCAGCAGGAGCAGGGTAGGCGAGCAGTACTTC. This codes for CASRSRVGEQYF.